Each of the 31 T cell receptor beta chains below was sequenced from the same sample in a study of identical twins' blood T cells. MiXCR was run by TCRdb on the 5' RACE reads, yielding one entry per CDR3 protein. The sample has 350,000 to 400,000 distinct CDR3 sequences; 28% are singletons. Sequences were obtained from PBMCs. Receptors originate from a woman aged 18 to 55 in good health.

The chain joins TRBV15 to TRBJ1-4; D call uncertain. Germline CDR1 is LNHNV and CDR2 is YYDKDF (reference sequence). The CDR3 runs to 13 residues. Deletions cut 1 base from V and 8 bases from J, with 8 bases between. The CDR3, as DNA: TGTGCCACCAGCAGAGCCCCGAGGGAAAAACTGTTTTTT. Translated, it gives CATSRAPREKLFF.

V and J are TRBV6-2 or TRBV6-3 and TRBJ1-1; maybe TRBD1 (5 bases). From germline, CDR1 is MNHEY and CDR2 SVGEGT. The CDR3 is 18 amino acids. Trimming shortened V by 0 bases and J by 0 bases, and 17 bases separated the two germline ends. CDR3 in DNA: TGTGCCAGCAGTTACTCCACCGCGAGAACAGGCTTGAACACTGAAGCTTTCTTT. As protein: CASSYSTARTGLNTEAFF.

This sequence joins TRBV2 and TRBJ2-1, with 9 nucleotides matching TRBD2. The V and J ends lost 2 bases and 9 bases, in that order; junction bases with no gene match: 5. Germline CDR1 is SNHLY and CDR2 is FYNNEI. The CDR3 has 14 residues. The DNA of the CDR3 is TGTGCCAGCAGTGAACAGCGGGGGGTGGGTGAGCAGTTCTTC. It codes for CASSEQRGVGEQFF. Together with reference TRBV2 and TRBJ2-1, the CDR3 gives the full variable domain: EPEVTQTPSHQVTQMGQEVILRCVPISNHLYFYWYRQILGQKVEFLVSFYNNEISEKSEIFDDQFSVERPDGSNFTLKIRSTKLEDSAMYFCASSEQRGVGEQFFGPGTRLTVL.

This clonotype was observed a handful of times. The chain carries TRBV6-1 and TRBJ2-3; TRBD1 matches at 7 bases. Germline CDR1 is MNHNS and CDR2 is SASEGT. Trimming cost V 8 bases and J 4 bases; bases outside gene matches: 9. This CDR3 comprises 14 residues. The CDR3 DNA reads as TGTGCCAGCGGCAACAGGGGATGGGCAGATACGCAGTATTTT. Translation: CASGNRGWADTQYF.

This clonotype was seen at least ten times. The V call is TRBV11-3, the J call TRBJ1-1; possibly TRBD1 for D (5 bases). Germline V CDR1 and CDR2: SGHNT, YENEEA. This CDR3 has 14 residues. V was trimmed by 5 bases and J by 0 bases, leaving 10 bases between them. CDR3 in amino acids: CASSPDSLNTEAFF. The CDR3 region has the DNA TGTGCCAGCAGCCCCGACAGTTTGAACACTGAAGCTTTCTTT.

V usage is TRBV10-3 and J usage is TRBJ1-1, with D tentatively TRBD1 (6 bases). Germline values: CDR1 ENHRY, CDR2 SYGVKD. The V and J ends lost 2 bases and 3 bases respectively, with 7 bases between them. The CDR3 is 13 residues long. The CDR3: CAISEPGDTEAFF. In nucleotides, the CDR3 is TGTGCCATCAGTGAGCCAGGGGACACTGAAGCTTTCTTT.

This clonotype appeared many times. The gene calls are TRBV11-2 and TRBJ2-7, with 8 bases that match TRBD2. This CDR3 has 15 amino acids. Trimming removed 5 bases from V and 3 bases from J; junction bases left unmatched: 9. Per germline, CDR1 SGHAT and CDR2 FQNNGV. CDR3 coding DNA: TGTGCCAGCAGCCACAACCCACTAGCGGACTACGAGCAGTACTTC. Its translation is CASSHNPLADYEQYF.

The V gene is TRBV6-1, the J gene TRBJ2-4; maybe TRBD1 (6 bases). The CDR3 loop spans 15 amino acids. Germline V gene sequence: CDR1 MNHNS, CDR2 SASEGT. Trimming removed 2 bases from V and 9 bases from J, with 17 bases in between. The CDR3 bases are TGTGCCAGCAGTGAACAGGGACAATCTTCCGTCATTCAGTACTTC. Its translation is CASSEQGQSSVIQYF.

CDR3 bases: TGTGCCAGCAGCCCAGCGGGGGAGAGAAAACTGTTTTTT. It is translated as CASSPAGERKLFF. The chain is built from TRBV11-1 and TRBJ1-4; possibly TRBD1 for D (5 bases). In germline, CDR1 is SGHAT, CDR2 FQDESV (reference sequence). V gave up 5 bases and J gave up 10 bases, with 14 bases separating them. The CDR3 is 13 residues long.

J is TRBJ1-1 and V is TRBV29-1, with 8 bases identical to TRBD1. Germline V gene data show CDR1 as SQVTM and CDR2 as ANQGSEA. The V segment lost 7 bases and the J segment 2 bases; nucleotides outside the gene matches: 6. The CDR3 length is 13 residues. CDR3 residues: CSGTTGGNTEAFF. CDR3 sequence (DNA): TGCAGCGGAACAACAGGGGGAAACACTGAAGCTTTCTTT. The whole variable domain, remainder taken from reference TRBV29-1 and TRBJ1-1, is SAVISQKPSRDICQRGTSLTIQCQVDSQVTMMFWYRQQPGQSLTLIATANQGSEATYESGFVIDKFPISRPNLTFSTLTVSNMSPEDSSIYLCSGTTGGNTEAFFGQGTRLTVV.

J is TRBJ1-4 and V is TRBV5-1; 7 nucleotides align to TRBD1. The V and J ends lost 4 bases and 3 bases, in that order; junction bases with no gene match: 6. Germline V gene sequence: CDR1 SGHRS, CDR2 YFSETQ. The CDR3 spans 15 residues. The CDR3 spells CASSDGTASNEKLFF. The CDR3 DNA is TGCGCCAGCAGCGACGGGACAGCCTCTAATGAAAAACTGTTTTTT.

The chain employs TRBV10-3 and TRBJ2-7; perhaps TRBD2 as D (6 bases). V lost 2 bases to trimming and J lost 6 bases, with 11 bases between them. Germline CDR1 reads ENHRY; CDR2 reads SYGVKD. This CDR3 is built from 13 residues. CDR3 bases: TGTGCCATCAGTGAGGGGACTGATCCCGAGCAGTACTTC. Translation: CAISEGTDPEQYF.

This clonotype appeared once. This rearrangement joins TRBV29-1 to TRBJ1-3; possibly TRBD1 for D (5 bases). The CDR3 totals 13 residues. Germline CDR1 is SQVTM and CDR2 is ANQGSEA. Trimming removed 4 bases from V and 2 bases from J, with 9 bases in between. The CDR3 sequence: CSVATGAGNTIYF. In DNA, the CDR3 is TGCAGCGTTGCCACAGGAGCTGGAAACACCATATATTTT.

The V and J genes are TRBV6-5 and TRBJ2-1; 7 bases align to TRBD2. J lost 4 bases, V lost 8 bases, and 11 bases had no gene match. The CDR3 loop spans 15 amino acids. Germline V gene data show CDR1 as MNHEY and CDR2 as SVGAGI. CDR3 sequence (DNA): TGTGCCAGCCGCCCCGGGACTACATATTACAATGAGCAGTTCTTC. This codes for CASRPGTTYYNEQFF.

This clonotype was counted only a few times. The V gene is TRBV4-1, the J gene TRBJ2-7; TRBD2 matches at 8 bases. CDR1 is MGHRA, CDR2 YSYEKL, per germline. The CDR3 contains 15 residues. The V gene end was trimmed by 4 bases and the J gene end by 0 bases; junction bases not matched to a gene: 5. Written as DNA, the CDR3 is TGCGCCAGCAGCCTACTAGCGGAGAGCTCCTACGAGCAGTACTTC. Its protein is CASSLLAESSYEQYF.

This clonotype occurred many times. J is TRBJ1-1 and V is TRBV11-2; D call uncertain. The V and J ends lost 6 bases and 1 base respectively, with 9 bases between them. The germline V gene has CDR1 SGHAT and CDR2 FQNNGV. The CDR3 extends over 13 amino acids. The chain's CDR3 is CASSSGRNTEAFF. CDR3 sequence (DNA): TGTGCCAGCAGTTCAGGACGGAACACTGAAGCTTTCTTT. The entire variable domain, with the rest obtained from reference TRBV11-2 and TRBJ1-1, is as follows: EAGVAQSPRYKIIEKRQSVAFWCNPISGHATLYWYQQILGQGPKLLIQFQNNGVVDDSQLPKDRFSAERLKGVDSTLKIQPAKLEDSAVYLCASSSGRNTEAFFGQGTRLTVV.

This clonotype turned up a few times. CDR3 DNA sequence: TGTGCCATCAGTGACCACAGGGGTAGCAATCAGCCCCAGCATTTT. Translating it yields CAISDHRGSNQPQHF. The chain carries TRBV10-3 and TRBJ1-5; TRBD1 agrees at 7 bases. Germline-derived CDR1 and CDR2 are ENHRY and SYGVKD. V shed 3 bases, J shed 0 bases, and the junction held 2 bases outside the gene matches. CDR3 length equals 15 residues.

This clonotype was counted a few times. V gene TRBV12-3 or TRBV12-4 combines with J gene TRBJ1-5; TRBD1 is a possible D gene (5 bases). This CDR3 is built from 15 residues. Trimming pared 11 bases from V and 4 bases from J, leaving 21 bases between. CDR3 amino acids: CACSFGGGINQPQHF. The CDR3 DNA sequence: TGTGCCTGTAGTTTCGGCGGGGGGATTAATCAGCCCCAGCATTTT.

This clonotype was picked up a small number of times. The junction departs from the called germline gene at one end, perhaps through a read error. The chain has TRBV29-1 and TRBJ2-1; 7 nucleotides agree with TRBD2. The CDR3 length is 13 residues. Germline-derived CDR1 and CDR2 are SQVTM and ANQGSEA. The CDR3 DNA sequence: TGCAGCGTTGTGCGGGGGAGCTACGATGAGCAGTTCTTC. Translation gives CSVVRGSYDEQFF.

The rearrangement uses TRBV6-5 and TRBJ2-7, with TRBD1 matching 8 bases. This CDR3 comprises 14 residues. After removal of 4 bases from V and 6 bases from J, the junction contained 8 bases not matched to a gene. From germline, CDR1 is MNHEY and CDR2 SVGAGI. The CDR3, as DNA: TGTGCCAGCAGTTGGACGGACAGGGTAGGCGAGCAGTACTTC. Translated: CASSWTDRVGEQYF.

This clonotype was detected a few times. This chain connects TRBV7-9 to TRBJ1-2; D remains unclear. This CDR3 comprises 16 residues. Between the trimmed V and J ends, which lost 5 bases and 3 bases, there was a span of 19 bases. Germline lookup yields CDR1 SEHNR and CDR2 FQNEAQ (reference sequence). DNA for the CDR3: TGTGCCAGCAGCATGTGGACCTCGGCGACCTACTATGGCTACACCTTC. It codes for CASSMWTSATYYGYTF.

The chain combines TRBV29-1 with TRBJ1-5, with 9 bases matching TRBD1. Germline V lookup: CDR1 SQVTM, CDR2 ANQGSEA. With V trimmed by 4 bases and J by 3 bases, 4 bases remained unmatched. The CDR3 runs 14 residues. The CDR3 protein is CSVGGQGPNQPQHF. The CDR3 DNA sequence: TGCAGCGTTGGAGGACAGGGGCCCAATCAGCCCCAGCATTTT.

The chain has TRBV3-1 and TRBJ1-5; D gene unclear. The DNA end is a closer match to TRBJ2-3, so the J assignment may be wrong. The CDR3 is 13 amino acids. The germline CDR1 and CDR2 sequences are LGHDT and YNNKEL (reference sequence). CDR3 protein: CASSQAGGRPQYF. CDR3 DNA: TGTGCCAGCAGCCAAGCTGGTGGTCGGCCCCAGTATTTT.

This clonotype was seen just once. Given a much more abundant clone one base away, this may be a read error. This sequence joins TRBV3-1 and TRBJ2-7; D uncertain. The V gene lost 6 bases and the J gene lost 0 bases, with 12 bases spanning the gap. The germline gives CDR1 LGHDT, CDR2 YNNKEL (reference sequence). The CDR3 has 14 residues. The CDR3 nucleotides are TGTGCCAGCAGTAGGATCGGTAGCTCCTACGAGCAGTACTTC. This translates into CASSRIGSSYEQYF.

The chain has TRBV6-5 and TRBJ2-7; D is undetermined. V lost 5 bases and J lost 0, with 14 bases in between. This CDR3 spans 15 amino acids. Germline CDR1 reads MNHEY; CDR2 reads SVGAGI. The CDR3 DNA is TGTGCCAGCAGTCCGTTTCTAGGGAACTCCTACGAGCAGTACTTC. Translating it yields CASSPFLGNSYEQYF.

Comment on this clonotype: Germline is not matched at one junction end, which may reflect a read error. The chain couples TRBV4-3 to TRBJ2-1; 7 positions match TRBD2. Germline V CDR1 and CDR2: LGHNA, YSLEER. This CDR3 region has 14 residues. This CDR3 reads CASSRLYGGNERFF. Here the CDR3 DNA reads TGCGCCAGCAGCCGCTTATACGGGGGGAATGAGCGGTTCTTC.

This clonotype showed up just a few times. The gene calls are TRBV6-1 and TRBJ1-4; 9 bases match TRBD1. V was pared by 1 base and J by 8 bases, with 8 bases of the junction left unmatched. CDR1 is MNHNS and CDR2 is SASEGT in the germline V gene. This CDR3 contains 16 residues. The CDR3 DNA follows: TGTGCCAGCAGTGAAGGACCGGGACAGGGTGGGGAAAAACTGTTTTTT. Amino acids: CASSEGPGQGGEKLFF.

The CDR3 DNA reads as TGCAGCGTTGAAAGATTCAGGGGAACTGAAGCTTTCTTT. Its translation is CSVERFRGTEAFF. V is TRBV29-1 and J is TRBJ1-1; D is possibly TRBD1 (6 bases). Trimming pared 2 bases from V and 5 bases from J, leaving 12 bases between. CDR1 is SQVTM and CDR2 is ANQGSEA in the germline V gene. The CDR3 runs to 13 residues.

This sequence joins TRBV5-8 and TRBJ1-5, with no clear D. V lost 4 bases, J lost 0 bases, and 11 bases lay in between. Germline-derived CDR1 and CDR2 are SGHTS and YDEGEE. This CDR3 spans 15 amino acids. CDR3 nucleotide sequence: TGTGCCAGCAGCGGCGGGGTCTATAGCAATCAGCCCCAGCATTTT. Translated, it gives CASSGGVYSNQPQHF. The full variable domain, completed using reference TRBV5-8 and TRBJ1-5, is EAGVTQSPTHLIKTRGQQATLRCSPISGHTSVYWYQQALGLGLQFLLWYDEGEERNRGNFPPRFSGRQFPNYSSELNVNALELEDSALYLCASSGGVYSNQPQHFGDGTRLSIL.

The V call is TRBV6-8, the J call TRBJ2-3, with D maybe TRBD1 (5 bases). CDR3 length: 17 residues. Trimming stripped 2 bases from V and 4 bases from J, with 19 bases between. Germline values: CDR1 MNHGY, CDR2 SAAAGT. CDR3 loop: CASSYPGPINGPDTQYF. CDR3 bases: TGTGCCAGCAGTTACCCAGGGCCAATAAACGGCCCAGATACGCAGTATTTT.

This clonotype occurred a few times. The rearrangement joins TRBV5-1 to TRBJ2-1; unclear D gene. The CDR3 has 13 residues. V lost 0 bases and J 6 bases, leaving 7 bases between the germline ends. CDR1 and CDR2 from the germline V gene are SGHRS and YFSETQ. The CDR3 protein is CASSLGPPNEQFF. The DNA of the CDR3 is TGCGCCAGCAGCTTGGGACCGCCCAATGAGCAGTTCTTC.